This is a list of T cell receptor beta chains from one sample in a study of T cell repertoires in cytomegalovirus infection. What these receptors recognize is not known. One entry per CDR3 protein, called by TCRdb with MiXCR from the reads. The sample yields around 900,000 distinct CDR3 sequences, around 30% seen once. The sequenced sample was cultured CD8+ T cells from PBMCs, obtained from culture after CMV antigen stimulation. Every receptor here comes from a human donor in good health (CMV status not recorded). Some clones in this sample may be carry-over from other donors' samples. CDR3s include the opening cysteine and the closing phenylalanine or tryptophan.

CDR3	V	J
CASSQGVGSNQPQHF	TRBV4-1	TRBJ1-5
CASSPNWGVEQYF	TRBV4-1	TRBJ2-7
CASSLPDGSNTEAFF	TRBV7-9	TRBJ1-1
CANSPQGVEAFF	TRBV5-5	TRBJ1-1
CASSLDGSGAFF	TRBV7-4	TRBJ1-1
CASRNTWSTEAFF	TRBV6-1	TRBJ1-1
CATSRERGAAETQYF	TRBV15	TRBJ2-5
CSAFVAGVYNEQFF	TRBV20-1	TRBJ2-1
CASSPRTGSGANVLTF	TRBV11-3	TRBJ2-6
CASSYLPGGTEAFF	TRBV6-5	TRBJ1-1
CSASKDRVTVTGELFF	TRBV29-1	TRBJ2-2
CASSLALGHAYGYTF	TRBV12-3/TRBV12-4	TRBJ1-2
CASSLATGGEKLFF	TRBV28	TRBJ1-4
CASSLGSLGYEQYF	TRBV7-9	TRBJ2-7
CASSLTQGTNTEAFF	TRBV27	TRBJ1-1
CATSGGTSTDTQYF	TRBV24-1	TRBJ2-3
CATSTLDRNTEAFF	TRBV15	TRBJ1-1
CASSYSGSGHEAFF	TRBV7-2	TRBJ1-1
CSARLYPGDRPRETQYF	TRBV20-1	TRBJ2-5
CASSSRLGGFYGYTF	TRBV7-8	TRBJ1-2
CSAFDRGNYEQYF	TRBV20-1	TRBJ2-7
CVSQMDTTYEQYF	TRBV12-5	TRBJ2-7
CASSLWGTGYTF	TRBV5-5	TRBJ1-2